Following are 21 T cell receptor beta chains from one sample sequenced in a study of blood T cell repertoires in COVID-19. The protocol was immunoSEQ multiplex PCR, while the TCRdb copy is restricted to in-frame clones and leaves out a portion. This sample carries fewer than 450,000 clones, about 91% of them seen once, and the ten largest clones take 10% to 15%. The sample taken for sequencing was peripheral blood. The receptors were gathered from a woman between 50 and 59 years old with COVID-19, enrolled during active disease.

The chain carries TRBV6-5 and TRBJ2-2; the D gene is possibly TRBD2 (7 bases). Germline CDR1 MNHEY, CDR2 SVGAGI. The length of the CDR3 is 13 residues. V was cut by 9 bases and J by 4 bases, with 12 bases left in between. For the CDR3, the DNA is TGTGCCAGTGGAGGGGGGGGCACCGGGGAGCTGTTTTTT. This translates into CASGGGGTGELFF.

The genes are TRBV10-2 and TRBJ1-5; possibly TRBD1 for D (5 bases). Trimming cost V 0 bases and J 1 base, with 13 bases left between them. The CDR3 is 17 residues long. Germline values: CDR1 WSHSY, CDR2 SAAADI. The CDR3 sequence: CASSESDSQVSNQPQHF. The CDR3 region has the DNA TGCGCCAGCAGTGAGTCCGACAGCCAAGTCAGCAATCAGCCCCAGCATTTT.

CDR3 nucleotides: TGTGCCAGCAGCTTAGTCGGTTCAGGATCAGATACGCAGTATTTT. Protein: CASSLVGSGSDTQYF. The V and J genes are TRBV11-2 and TRBJ2-3; no clear D. V lost 1 base and J 4 bases, leaving 12 bases between the germline ends. The germline V gene encodes CDR1 SGHAT and CDR2 FQNNGV. This CDR3 region has 15 residues.

This chain links TRBV2 with TRBJ2-4; TRBD2 agrees at 12 bases. Germline loops: CDR1 SNHLY, CDR2 FYNNEI. Trimming cost V 5 bases and J 7 bases; bases outside gene matches: 6. This CDR3 contains 15 residues. CDR3 protein: CASSSTSGGLNIQYF. As DNA, the CDR3 is TGTGCCAGCAGTTCGACTAGCGGGGGCCTGAACATTCAGTACTTC.

The chain joins TRBV10-3 to TRBJ1-1; D possibly corresponds to TRBD1 (5 bases). Trimming took 9 bases from V and 0 from J, leaving 11 bases between them. Germline values: CDR1 ENHRY, CDR2 SYGVKD. CDR3 length: 13 amino acids. The CDR3 DNA reads TGTGCCATTCGACAGAATTTGAACACTGAAGCTTTCTTT. It specifies CAIRQNLNTEAFF.

The chain employs TRBV30 and TRBJ1-1; the D gene is possibly TRBD1 (6 bases). This CDR3 spans 13 amino acids. Trimming left V 4 bases short and J 10 bases short, with 19 bases between. Germline CDR1 and CDR2: GTSNPN and SVGIG (reference sequence). CDR3 region: CAWTATGPPPAFF. The CDR3, as DNA: TGTGCCTGGACAGCGACAGGACCCCCGCCAGCTTTCTTT.

This clone was recorded only once. The CDR3 DNA reads TGCGCCAGCAGCCCCCTCTTAAGGGGAGGTCACCAAGAGACCCAGTACTTC. It encodes CASSPLLRGGHQETQYF. The genes are TRBV4-1 and TRBJ2-5, with a possible D match to TRBD2 (6 bases). The CDR3 totals 17 residues. Trimming pared 4 bases from V and 0 bases from J, leaving 18 bases between. Germline V gives CDR1 MGHRA, CDR2 YSYEKL.

This chain links TRBV6-5 with TRBJ1-6; TRBD1 agrees at 9 bases. J gave up 9 bases and V 10 bases, and 13 bases lay outside the gene matches. The CDR3 extends over 15 amino acids. Germline loops: CDR1 MNHEY, CDR2 SVGAGI. The CDR3 protein is CATTGPGQGVSPLHF. The CDR3 DNA is TGTGCCACCACCGGACCGGGACAGGGAGTTTCACCCCTCCACTTT.

This sequence joins TRBV2 and TRBJ1-4, with TRBD1 matching 7 bases. The CDR3 runs 13 residues. Trimming removed 10 bases from V and 8 bases from J; junction bases left unmatched: 10. The germline gives CDR1 SNHLY, CDR2 FYNNEI. The CDR3 sequence is CATAGGVWEKLFF. The CDR3 coding sequence is TGTGCCACCGCAGGGGGAGTGTGGGAAAAACTGTTTTTT.

This chain links TRBV10-1 with TRBJ1-2, with 11 bases fitting TRBD1. CDR1 is WNHNN, CDR2 SYGVQD, per germline (reference sequence). CDR3 length equals 13 residues. V was pared by 6 bases and J by 8 bases, with 5 bases of the junction left unmatched. The CDR3, as DNA: TGCGCCAGCAGCGCCGGGACAGGGGGAGGCTACACCTTC. Its translation is CASSAGTGGGYTF.

The CDR3 protein is CASSLPGTNEKLFF. CDR3 coding DNA: TGTGCCAGCAGCCTCCCAGGGACTAATGAAAAACTGTTTTTT. The genes are TRBV6-2 or TRBV6-3 and TRBJ1-4; TRBD1 is a possible D gene (5 bases). The CDR3 has 14 amino acids. In germline, CDR1 is MNHEY, CDR2 SVGEGT. The germline V and J ends were trimmed by 6 bases and 2 bases, with 10 bases remaining between them.

This chain links TRBV18 with TRBJ1-1; D is possibly TRBD1 (6 bases). The CDR3 loop spans 14 amino acids. Germline CDR1 reads KGHSH; CDR2 reads LQKENI. Trimming removed 5 bases at V and 3 bases at J, with 13 bases between. Written as DNA, the CDR3 is TGTGCCAGCTCATCTCAGGGGCCAGACACTGAAGCTTTCTTT. Amino acids: CASSSQGPDTEAFF.

The CDR3 reads CASSEVQGASDTQYF. In DNA, the CDR3 is TGTGCCAGCAGTGAAGTCCAGGGGGCCTCAGATACGCAGTATTTT. V is TRBV6-1 and J is TRBJ2-3, with 8 bases fitting TRBD1. The CDR3 runs 15 residues. The ends lost 1 base at V and 4 bases at J; junction bases unmatched: 4. Germline-derived CDR1 and CDR2 are MNHNS and SASEGT.

V is TRBV29-1 and J is TRBJ2-7, with a possible D match to TRBD1 (5 bases). With 3 bases removed from V and 0 bases from J, the gap between germline ends came to 9 bases. From germline, CDR1 is SQVTM and CDR2 ANQGSEA. The CDR3 totals 13 residues. CDR3 bases: TGCAGCGTTGAGGGTAGGGGCTCCTACGAGCAGTACTTC. It translates to CSVEGRGSYEQYF.

This chain uses TRBV5-6 with TRBJ2-5; 12 bases are shared with TRBD2. Trimming cost V 2 bases and J 4 bases; bases outside gene matches: 9. CDR3 length: 17 residues. Germline V CDR1 and CDR2: SGHDT, YYEEEE. Here the CDR3 reads CASSFLAGGEVGETQYF. The CDR3 DNA sequence: TGTGCCAGCAGCTTCCTAGCGGGGGGGGAAGTCGGAGAGACCCAGTACTTC. The variable domain in full, with the rest retrieved from reference TRBV5-6 and TRBJ2-5, is DAGVTQSPTHLIKTRGQQVTLRCSPKSGHDTVSWYQQALGQGPQFIFQYYEEEERQRGNFPDRFSGHQFPNYSSELNVNALLLGDSALYLCASSFLAGGEVGETQYFGPGTRLLVL.

The V and J genes are TRBV27 and TRBJ2-3; tentatively, D is TRBD2 (7 bases). The CDR3 is 13 residues long. V dropped 8 bases and J dropped 4 bases, with 13 bases sitting between them. CDR1 and CDR2 (germline): MNHEY, SMNVEV (reference sequence). The CDR3 region has the DNA TGTGCCAGCTCTGGGAGGGGGGCAGATACGCAGTATTTT. Translating gives CASSGRGADTQYF.

The chain employs TRBV14 and TRBJ1-3; D not resolved. The CDR3 extends over 16 amino acids. Germline V CDR1 and CDR2: SGHDN, FVKESK. Trimming left V 1 base short and J 1 base short, with 11 bases between. Here the CDR3 reads CASSQASGGSGNTIYF. DNA of the CDR3: TGTGCCAGCAGCCAAGCCTCAGGCGGGTCTGGAAACACCATATATTTT.

The chain has TRBV11-2 and TRBJ1-2; 9 nucleotides line up with TRBD1. After removal of 5 bases from V and 5 bases from J, the junction contained 12 bases not matched to a gene. The CDR3 covers 16 residues. Germline assignment: CDR1 SGHAT and CDR2 FQNNGV. CDR3 sequence reads: CASSQIQGATGYGYTF. CDR3 DNA: TGTGCCAGCAGCCAAATACAGGGGGCGACTGGGTATGGCTACACCTTC.

This clone was recorded once. V gene TRBV6-4 combines with J gene TRBJ2-1, with 8 nucleotides matching TRBD2. CDR1 and CDR2 from the germline V gene are MRHNA and SNTAGT. The CDR3 loop spans 16 amino acids. V shed 0 bases and J 7 bases; nucleotides not matched to a gene: 8. CDR3 sequence: CASSDSGGAVGNEQFF. Here the CDR3 DNA reads TGTGCCAGCAGTGACTCCGGGGGGGCCGTAGGTAATGAGCAGTTCTTC.

The genes are TRBV5-1 and TRBJ1-5; 11 nucleotides align to TRBD1. Trimming took 4 bases from V and 5 from J; bases not matched to a gene: 5. CDR3 length equals 15 residues. The V gene's germline CDR1 is SGHRS and CDR2 YFSETQ. This CDR3 reads CASSEGQGGYQPQHF. DNA for the CDR3: TGCGCCAGCAGCGAGGGACAGGGGGGCTATCAGCCCCAGCATTTT.

This clone came up once. J is TRBJ1-1 and V is TRBV5-6; 7 bases align to TRBD1. The germline CDR1 and CDR2 sequences are SGHDT and YYEEEE. Unmatched junction bases numbered 11, after V lost 0 bases and J lost 0 bases. The CDR3 length is 18 residues. In DNA, the CDR3 is TGTGCCAGCAGCTTGGTTATTTTTTCGGGACAGTTGAACACTGAAGCTTTCTTT. It is translated as CASSLVIFSGQLNTEAFF.